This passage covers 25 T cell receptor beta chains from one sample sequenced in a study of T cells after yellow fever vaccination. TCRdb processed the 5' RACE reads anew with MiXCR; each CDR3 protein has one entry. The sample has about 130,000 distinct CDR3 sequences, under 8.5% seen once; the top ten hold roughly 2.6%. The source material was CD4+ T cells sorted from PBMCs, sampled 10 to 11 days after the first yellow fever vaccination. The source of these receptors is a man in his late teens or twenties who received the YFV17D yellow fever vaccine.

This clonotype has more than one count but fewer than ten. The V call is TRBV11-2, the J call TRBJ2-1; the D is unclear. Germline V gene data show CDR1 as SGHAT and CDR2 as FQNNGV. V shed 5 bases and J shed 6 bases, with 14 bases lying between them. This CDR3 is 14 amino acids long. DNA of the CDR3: TGTGCCAGCAGCCTAGGCGCCTTTACCAATGAGCAGTTCTTC. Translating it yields CASSLGAFTNEQFF.

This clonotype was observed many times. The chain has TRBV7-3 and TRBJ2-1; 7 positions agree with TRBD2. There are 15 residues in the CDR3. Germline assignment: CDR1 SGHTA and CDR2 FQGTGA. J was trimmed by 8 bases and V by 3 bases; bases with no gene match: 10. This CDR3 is CASSFRGGGYDEQFF. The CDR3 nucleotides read TGTGCCAGCAGCTTCCGGGGCGGGGGATACGATGAGCAGTTCTTC.

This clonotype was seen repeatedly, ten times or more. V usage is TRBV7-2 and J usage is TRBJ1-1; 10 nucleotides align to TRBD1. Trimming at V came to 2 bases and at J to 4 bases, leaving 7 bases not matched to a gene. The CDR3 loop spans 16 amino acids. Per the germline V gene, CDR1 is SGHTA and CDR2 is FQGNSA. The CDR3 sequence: CASSLLSGDRGTEAFF. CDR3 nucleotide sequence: TGTGCCAGCAGCTTATTGAGCGGGGACAGGGGCACTGAAGCTTTCTTT. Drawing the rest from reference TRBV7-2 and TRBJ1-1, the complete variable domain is GAGVSQSPSNKVTEKGKDVELRCDPISGHTALYWYRQSLGQGLEFLIYFQGNSAPDKSGLPSDRFSAERTGGSVSTLTIQRTQQEDSAVYLCASSLLSGDRGTEAFFGQGTRLTVV.

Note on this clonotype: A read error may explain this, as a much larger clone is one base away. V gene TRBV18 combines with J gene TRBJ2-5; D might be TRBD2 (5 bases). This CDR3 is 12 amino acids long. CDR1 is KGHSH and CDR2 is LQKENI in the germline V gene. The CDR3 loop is CTSSRGQETQYF. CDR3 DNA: TGTACCAGCTCACGGGGCCAAGAGACCCAGTACTTC. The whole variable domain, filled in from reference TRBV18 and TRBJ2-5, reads NAGVMQNPRHLVRRRGQEARLRCSPMKGHSHVYWYRQLPEEGLKFMVYLQKENIIDESGMPKERFSAEFPKEGPSILRIQQVVRGDSAAYFCTSSRGQETQYFGPGTRLLVL.

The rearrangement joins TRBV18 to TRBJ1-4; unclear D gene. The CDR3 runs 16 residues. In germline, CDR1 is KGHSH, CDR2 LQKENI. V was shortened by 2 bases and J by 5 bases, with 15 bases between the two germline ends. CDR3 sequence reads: CASSPDFNWRNEKLFF. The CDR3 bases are TGTGCCAGCTCACCAGATTTTAACTGGAGGAATGAAAAACTGTTTTTT.

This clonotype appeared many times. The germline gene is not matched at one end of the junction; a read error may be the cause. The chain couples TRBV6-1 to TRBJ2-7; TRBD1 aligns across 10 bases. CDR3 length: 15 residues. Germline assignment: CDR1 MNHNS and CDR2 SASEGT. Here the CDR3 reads CATSKPGQGSSEQYF. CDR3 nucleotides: TGTGCCACCTCAAAGCCGGGACAGGGGTCCTCCGAGCAGTACTTC.

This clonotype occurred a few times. The CDR3 DNA sequence: TGTGCCAGTAGTACGGGCATTGCTAATCAGCCCCAGCATTTT. Protein sequence: CASSTGIANQPQHF. This chain joins TRBV19 and TRBJ1-5, with D unclear. The CDR3 extends over 14 amino acids. The ends were cut back, 4 bases at V and 4 bases at J, with 11 bases in the middle. Germline CDR1 and CDR2: LNHDA and SQIVND (reference sequence).

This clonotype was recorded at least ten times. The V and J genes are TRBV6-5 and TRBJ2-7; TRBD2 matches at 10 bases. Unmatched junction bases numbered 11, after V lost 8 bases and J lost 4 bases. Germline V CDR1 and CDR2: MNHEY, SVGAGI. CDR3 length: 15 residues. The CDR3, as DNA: TGTGCCAGCCAAGCGGGGGGGTACGTCGCGTACGAGCAGTACGTC. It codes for CASQAGGYVAYEQYV.

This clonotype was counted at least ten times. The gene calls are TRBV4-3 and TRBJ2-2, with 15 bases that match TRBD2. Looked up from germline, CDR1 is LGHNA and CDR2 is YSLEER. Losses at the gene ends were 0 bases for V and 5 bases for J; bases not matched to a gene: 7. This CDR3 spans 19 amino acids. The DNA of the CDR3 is TGCGCCAGCAGCCAAGAATTAAGGACTAGCGGGGGGGGGACCGGGGAGCTGTTTTTT. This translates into CASSQELRTSGGGTGELFF.

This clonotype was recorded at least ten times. The CDR3 nucleotides read TGTGCCAGCAGTTATAGCGGCAGCCAAGAGACCCAGTACTTC. This translates into CASSYSGSQETQYF. V is TRBV12-3 or TRBV12-4 and J is TRBJ2-5, with D perhaps TRBD2 (6 bases). The CDR3 has 14 residues. Trimming removed 4 bases at V and 1 base at J, with 10 bases between.

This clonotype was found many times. CDR3 residues: CASSLVAPREQYF. CDR3 bases: TGTGCCAGCAGCTTAGTTGCCCCCCGGGAGCAGTACTTC. The chain joins TRBV7-8 to TRBJ2-7; D gene ambiguous. The germline V gene encodes CDR1 SGHVS and CDR2 FQNEAQ. The CDR3 sequence is 13 residues long. Trimming removed 1 base at V and 7 bases at J, with 11 bases between.

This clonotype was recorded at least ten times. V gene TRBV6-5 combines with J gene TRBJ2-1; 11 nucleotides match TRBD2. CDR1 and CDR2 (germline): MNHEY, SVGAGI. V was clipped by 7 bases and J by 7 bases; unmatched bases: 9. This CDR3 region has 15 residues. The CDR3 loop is CASNGGLAGGNEQFF. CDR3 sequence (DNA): TGTGCCAGCAACGGGGGGCTAGCGGGGGGTAATGAGCAGTTCTTC.

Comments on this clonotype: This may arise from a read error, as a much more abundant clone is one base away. Here the CDR3 reads CASSHGDRPNTESFF. In DNA, the CDR3 is TGCGCCAGCAGCCATGGGGACAGACCGAACACTGAATCTTTCTTT. The chain links TRBV4-3 to TRBJ1-1; 7 bases map to TRBD1. The CDR3 contains 15 residues. Germline assignment: CDR1 LGHNA and CDR2 YSLEER.

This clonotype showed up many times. The CDR3 DNA is TGTGCCAGCAGTTACAGTATGAAGCACACCGGGGAGCTGTTTTTT. The encoded protein is CASSYSMKHTGELFF. The gene calls are TRBV6-5 and TRBJ2-2; no reliable D call. Germline CDR1 and CDR2: MNHEY and SVGAGI. V lost 2 bases and J 3 bases, leaving 10 bases between the germline ends. The CDR3 is 15 residues long.

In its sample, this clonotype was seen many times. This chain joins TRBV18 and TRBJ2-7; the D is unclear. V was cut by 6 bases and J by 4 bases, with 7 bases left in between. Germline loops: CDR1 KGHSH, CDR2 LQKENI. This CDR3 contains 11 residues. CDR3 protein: CASSVGYEQYF. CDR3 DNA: TGTGCCAGCTCCGTCGGTTACGAGCAGTACTTC. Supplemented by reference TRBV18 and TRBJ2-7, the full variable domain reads NAGVMQNPRHLVRRRGQEARLRCSPMKGHSHVYWYRQLPEEGLKFMVYLQKENIIDESGMPKERFSAEFPKEGPSILRIQQVVRGDSAAYFCASSVGYEQYFGPGTRLTVT.

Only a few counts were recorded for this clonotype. The CDR3 region is CASSQEVIRSGQPYEQYF. The CDR3, as DNA: TGTGCCAGCAGCCAAGAAGTAATCCGGTCGGGCCAACCCTACGAGCAGTACTTC. V usage is TRBV3-1 and J usage is TRBJ2-7, with D hard to call. The CDR3 has 18 amino acids. The germline V gene encodes CDR1 LGHDT and CDR2 YNNKEL (reference sequence). Between the trimmed V and J ends, which lost 0 bases and 2 bases, there was a span of 20 bases.

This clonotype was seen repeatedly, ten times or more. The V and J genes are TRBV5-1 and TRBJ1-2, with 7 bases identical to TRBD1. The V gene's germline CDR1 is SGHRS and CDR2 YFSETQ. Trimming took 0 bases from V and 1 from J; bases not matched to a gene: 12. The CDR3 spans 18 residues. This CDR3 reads CASSLGTPTGLYNYGYTF. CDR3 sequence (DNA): TGCGCCAGCAGCTTGGGGACTCCGACAGGGCTGTATAACTATGGCTACACCTTC.

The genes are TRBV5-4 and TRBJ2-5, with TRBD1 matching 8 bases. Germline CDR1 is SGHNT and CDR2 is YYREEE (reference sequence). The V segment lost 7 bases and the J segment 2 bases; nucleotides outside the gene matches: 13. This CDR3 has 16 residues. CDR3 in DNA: TGTGCCAGCGGACCTGTTGGGACAGGAATACAAGAGACCCAGTACTTC. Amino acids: CASGPVGTGIQETQYF.

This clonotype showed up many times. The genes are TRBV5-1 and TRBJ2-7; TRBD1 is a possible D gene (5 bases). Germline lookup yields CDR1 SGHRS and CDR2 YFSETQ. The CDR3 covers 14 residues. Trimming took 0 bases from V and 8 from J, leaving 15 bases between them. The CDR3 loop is CASSLDGSLGQQYV. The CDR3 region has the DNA TGCGCCAGCAGCTTGGATGGCAGCTTGGGGCAGCAGTACGTC.

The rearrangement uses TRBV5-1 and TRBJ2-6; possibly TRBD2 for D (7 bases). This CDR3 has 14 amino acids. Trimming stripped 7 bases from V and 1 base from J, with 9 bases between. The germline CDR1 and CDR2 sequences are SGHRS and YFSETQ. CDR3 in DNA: TGCGCCAGCGAGGGGGGGTCTGGGGCCAACGTCCTGACTTTC. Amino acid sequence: CASEGGSGANVLTF.

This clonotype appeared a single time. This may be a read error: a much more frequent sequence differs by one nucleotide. The CDR3 sequence: CASGLVLGHGAGEQFF. In DNA form, the CDR3 reads TGTGCTAGTGGTTTGGTTCTAGGACACGGGGCTGGTGAGCAGTTCTTC. The J gene is TRBJ2-1, the V gene TRBV12-5; D possibly uses TRBD1 or TRBD2 (5 bases each). Germline V lookup: CDR1 LGHNT, CDR2 FRNRAP. The CDR3 covers 16 residues. The V gene lost 0 bases and the J gene lost 9 bases, with 18 bases spanning the gap.

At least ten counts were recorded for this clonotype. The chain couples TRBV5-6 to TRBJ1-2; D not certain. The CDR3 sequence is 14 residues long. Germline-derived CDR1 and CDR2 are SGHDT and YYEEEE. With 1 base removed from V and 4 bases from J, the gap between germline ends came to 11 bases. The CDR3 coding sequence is TGTGCCAGCAGCTTGTATGGACCGTTCTATGGCTACACCTTC. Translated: CASSLYGPFYGYTF.

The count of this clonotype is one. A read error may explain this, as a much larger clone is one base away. The CDR3 is CASSFVSRAGDGNEQFF. In DNA, the CDR3 is TGTGCCAGCAGTTTCGTTAGTAGAGCGGGGGACGGCAATGAGCAGTTCTTC. The chain recombines TRBV7-3 with TRBJ2-1; TRBD2 aligns across 8 bases. The V gene's germline CDR1 is SGHTA and CDR2 FQGTGA. The CDR3 runs to 17 residues. V trimming: 6 bases; J trimming: 6 bases; junction bases outside the gene matches: 16.

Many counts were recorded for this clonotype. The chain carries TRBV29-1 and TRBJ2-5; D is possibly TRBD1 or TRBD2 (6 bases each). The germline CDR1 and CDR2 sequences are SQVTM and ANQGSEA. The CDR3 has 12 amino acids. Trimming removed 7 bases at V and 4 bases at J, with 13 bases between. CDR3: CSAARGRETQYF. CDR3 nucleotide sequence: TGCAGCGCGGCCCGGGGGCGAGAGACCCAGTACTTC.

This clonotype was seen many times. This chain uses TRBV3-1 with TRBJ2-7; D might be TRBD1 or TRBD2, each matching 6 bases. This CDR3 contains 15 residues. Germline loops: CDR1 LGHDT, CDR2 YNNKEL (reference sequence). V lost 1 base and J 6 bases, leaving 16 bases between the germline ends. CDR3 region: CASSQAERGVSEQYF. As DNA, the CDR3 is TGTGCCAGCAGCCAAGCCGAGAGGGGGGTGAGCGAGCAGTACTTC.